The next 21 T cell receptor beta chains were all read from a single sample in a study of T cell clonality in common variable immunodeficiency. Only in-frame clones appear in the TCRdb table, and some are missing; sequencing was by immunoSEQ multiplex PCR. Reported are about 44,000 clones, none seen only once; the ten largest carry more than 9%. The sample was peripheral blood mononuclear cells. Every receptor here comes from a person between 18 and 70 years old in good health.

This clone was counted at least ten times. The read is 3 residues too short to cover the CDR3 end, so that end is filled in from the germline J gene. This chain connects TRBV6-2 or TRBV6-3 to TRBJ1-1; a weak D match, TRBD1 (6 bases). CDR3 size: 17 residues. Looked up from germline, CDR1 is MNHEY and CDR2 is SVGEGT. V was cut by 0 bases and J by 0 bases, with 14 bases left in between. Partial CDR3 DNA: TGTGCCAGCAGTTACTCGTTGGACAGAGGTATGAACACTGAA. Amino acid sequence: CASSYSLDRGMNTE. The entire CDR3 sequence reads CASSYSLDRGMNTEAFF.

The table lists this clone with many counts. From the germline J gene comes the end of the CDR3, since the read stops 3 residues before it. The genes are TRBV18 and TRBJ1-1; 10 positions match TRBD1. CDR3 size: 15 residues. Germline trimming cut 2 bases from V and 2 bases from J; bases unmatched to any gene: 2. Germline V lookup: CDR1 KGHSH, CDR2 LQKENI. The CDR3 sequence: CASSPGTGANTEAFF. The DNA read from the CDR3 is TGTGCCAGCTCACCAGGGACAGGGGCCAACACTGAA.

This clone was counted many times. The CDR3 end lies 3 residues beyond the end of the read and is filled in from the germline J gene. The genes are TRBV28 and TRBJ2-3, with TRBD2 matching over 10 bases. Per germline, CDR1 MDHEN and CDR2 SYDVKM. Trimming cost V 1 base and J 1 base; bases outside gene matches: 2. This CDR3 spans 16 amino acids. CDR3 bases read: TGTGCCAGCAGTTTATACGGACTAGCGGGCACAGATACG. Encoded protein: CASSLYGLAGTDT. The entire CDR3 sequence reads CASSLYGLAGTDTQYF.

This clone was recorded many times. The CDR3 end is not reached by the read, which stops 3 residues before it; the germline J gene fills it in. The V gene is TRBV2, the J gene TRBJ1-2; no clear D gene. CDR1 is SNHLY and CDR2 is FYNNEI in the germline V gene. V was cut by 7 bases and J by 0 bases, with 12 bases left in between. The CDR3 contains 14 residues. This CDR3 is CASMLTTANYGYTF. CDR3 DNA (partial): TGTGCCAGCATGTTGACAACCGCTAACTATGGC.

This clone showed up many times. Coverage ceases 3 residues before the CDR3 finishes, and the germline J gene fills in the end. This chain uses TRBV19 with TRBJ2-7; 11 positions match TRBD2. The CDR3 loop spans 14 amino acids. The germline V gene has CDR1 LNHDA and CDR2 SQIVND (reference sequence). J lost 2 bases, V lost 5 bases, and 2 bases had no gene match. The CDR3 bases that were read are TGTGCCAGTAGTGTTAGCGGGAGGGCCTACGAG. Translating gives CASSVSGRAYE. The whole CDR3 sequence is CASSVSGRAYEQYF.

Many counts were recorded for this clone. The observed sequence ends 3 residues before the CDR3 terminus, with the missing tail filled in from the germline J gene. The chain is built from TRBV7-2 and TRBJ2-2, with 8 positions matching TRBD1. The CDR3 totals 15 residues. Losses at the gene ends were 8 bases for V and 3 bases for J; bases not matched to a gene: 8. From germline, CDR1 is SGHTA and CDR2 FQGNSA. CDR3 DNA (partial): TGTGCCAGCGAGCGTACAGGGGGAGACACCGGGGAG. Protein: CASERTGGDTGE. The CDR3 in full is CASERTGGDTGELFF.

This clone was detected ten times or more. The read finishes 3 residues shy of the CDR3 end, and the germline J gene is used to complete it. The V and J genes are TRBV18 and TRBJ2-5, with TRBD1 as a possible D gene (6 bases). Deletions cut 5 bases from V and 2 bases from J, with 9 bases between. Germline V gene data show CDR1 as KGHSH and CDR2 as LQKENI. The CDR3 runs 13 residues. The DNA read from the CDR3 is TGTGCCAGCTCATCAGGACAGCAAGAGACC. Residues: CASSSGQQET. The whole CDR3 reads CASSSGQQETQYF.

This clone occurred many times. Sequencing ends 3 residues short of the CDR3 end; the germline J gene provides the rest. The chain combines TRBV20-1 with TRBJ2-3; TRBD1 matches at 9 bases. The junction had 7 bases not matched to a gene; V was cut back by 6 bases and J by 0 bases. Germline V gives CDR1 DFQATT, CDR2 SNEGSKA (reference sequence). The CDR3 has 15 amino acids. The CDR3 bases that were read are TGCAGTGCCCGGACAGGGGCTGTTAGCACAGATACG. Its protein is CSARTGAVSTDT. The full CDR3 reads CSARTGAVSTDTQYF.

The table lists this clone with many counts. The CDR3 goes on 3 residues after the read ends, and that part is filled in from the germline J gene. The sample contains more than one DNA sequence encoding this CDR3. The V and J genes are TRBV20-1 and TRBJ2-1; 11 bases align to TRBD2. Germline loops: CDR1 DFQATT, CDR2 SNEGSKA (reference sequence). The V and J ends lost 5 bases and 4 bases, in that order; junction bases with no gene match: 4. The CDR3 runs to 14 residues. The chain's CDR3 is CSARTSGLYNEQFF. The DNA read from the CDR3 is TGCAGTGCTCGGACTAGCGGGCTGTACAATGAG.

This clone was seen at least ten times. Read data end 3 residues before the CDR3 end; the end is taken from the germline J gene. The chain has TRBV7-6 and TRBJ2-1, with 8 positions matching TRBD2. CDR1 is SGHVS and CDR2 is FNYEAQ in the germline V gene. The CDR3 extends over 15 amino acids. V trimming: 2 bases; J trimming: 9 bases; junction bases outside the gene matches: 9. The part of the CDR3 DNA that was read is TGTGCCAGCAGCTTACTGGCGGGGGGTAGTAGTGAG. Its protein product is CASSLLAGGSSE. The full CDR3 is CASSLLAGGSSEQFF.

This clone has ten or more counts. Coverage ceases 3 residues before the CDR3 finishes, and the germline J gene fills in the end. V usage is TRBV13 and J usage is TRBJ2-7; weak D call: TRBD1 (5 bases). Looked up from germline, CDR1 is PRHDT and CDR2 is FYEKMQ (reference sequence). Deletions cut 0 bases from V and 2 bases from J, with 14 bases between. The CDR3 totals 16 residues. The sequenced part of the CDR3 DNA is TGTGCCAGCAGCTTAGGGTCGTGGGGCCGCGCCTACGAG. Translation: CASSLGSWGRAYE. The full CDR3 protein reads CASSLGSWGRAYEQYF. Using reference TRBV13 and TRBJ2-7 for the parts outside the CDR3, the full variable domain is AAGVIQSPRHLIKEKRETATLKCYPIPRHDTVYWYQQGPGQDPQFLISFYEKMQSDKGSIPDRFSAQQFSDYHSELNMSSLELGDSALYFCASSLGSWGRAYEQYFGPGTRLTVT.

The table lists this clone with many counts. Read coverage stops 3 residues before the CDR3 terminus; the germline J gene supplies the remainder. The J gene is TRBJ1-6, the V gene TRBV5-5, with 9 bases identical to TRBD1. Germline V gene data show CDR1 as SGHKS and CDR2 as YYEKEE (reference sequence). V shed 0 bases and J 10 bases; nucleotides not matched to a gene: 5. CDR3 length: 15 amino acids. The part of the CDR3 DNA that was read is TGTGCCAGCAGCTTGGTACAGGGGGCTTTATCACCC. This gives the protein CASSLVQGALSP. The entire CDR3 protein reads CASSLVQGALSPLHF. Combining the CDR3 with reference TRBV5-5 and TRBJ1-6 gives the whole variable domain DAGVTQSPTHLIKTRGQQVTLRCSPISGHKSVSWYQQVLGQGPQFIFQYYEKEERGRGNFPDRFSARQFPNYSSELNVNALLLGDSALYLCASSLVQGALSPLHFGNGTRLTVT.

This clone was recorded many times. This CDR3 reads CASSLGAKETQYF. The sequenced CDR3 bases are TGTGCCAGCAGCTTAGGGGCGAAAGAGACC. J is TRBJ2-5 and V is TRBV7-8; D is uncertain. The read is 3 residues too short to cover the CDR3 end, so that end is filled in from the germline J gene. The germline V gene has CDR1 SGHVS and CDR2 FQNEAQ. V was pared by 1 base and J by 3 bases, with 6 bases between. The CDR3 covers 13 residues.

This clone was counted many times. The CDR3 goes on 3 residues after the read ends, and that part is filled in from the germline J gene. This chain joins TRBV12-3 or TRBV12-4 and TRBJ2-2; D is ambiguous. The ends were cut back, 5 bases at V and 3 bases at J, with 7 bases in the middle. The CDR3 is 13 residues long. The CDR3 sequence is CASSPRDTGELFF. The part of the CDR3 DNA that was read is TGTGCCAGCAGTCCTCGGGACACCGGGGAG.

There are many counts of this clone. The sequence runs out 3 residues before the end of the CDR3; the remainder is reconstructed from the germline J gene. The rearrangement uses TRBV28 and TRBJ2-4; 12 bases are a match to TRBD2. Per the germline V gene, CDR1 is MDHEN and CDR2 is SYDVKM. J was trimmed by 8 bases and V by 4 bases; bases with no gene match: 15. The CDR3 has 18 residues. The CDR3 protein is CASSSPLASGRAADIQYF. The DNA read from the CDR3 is TGTGCCAGCAGTTCCCCCCTGGCTAGCGGGAGGGCCGCGGACATT.

This clone was recorded a few times. With the read ending 3 residues before the CDR3 end, the germline J gene is used to fill in that end. The chain has TRBV29-1 and TRBJ1-2; tentative D call: TRBD1 (5 bases). V lost 6 bases and J lost 7, with 15 bases in between. The V gene's germline CDR1 is SQVTM and CDR2 ANQGSEA. This CDR3 contains 12 residues. The CDR3 loop reads CSVGGTNLGYTF. CDR3 bases read: TGCAGCGTCGGGGGGACTAATCTTGGC.

This clone was seen at least ten times. The read finishes 3 residues shy of the CDR3 end, and the germline J gene is used to complete it. The V gene is TRBV7-3, the J gene TRBJ1-2; TRBD1 is a possible D gene (5 bases). The germline gives CDR1 SGHTA, CDR2 FQGTGA. The CDR3 contains 15 residues. CDR3 DNA, as far as it was read: TGTGCCAGCAGCCCATCGACGGGACTCCCTCAGAGC. Translated: CASSPSTGLPQS. The full-length CDR3 reads as CASSPSTGLPQSYTF.

Comments on this clone: The sequence runs out 3 residues before the end of the CDR3; the remainder is reconstructed from the germline J gene. V is TRBV19 and J is TRBJ2-7; D is possibly TRBD1 (6 bases). The CDR3 contains 13 residues. CDR1 and CDR2 (germline): LNHDA, SQIVND (reference sequence). The V end lost 5 bases, the J end lost 5 bases, and 13 bases lay between the germline ends. The chain's CDR3 is CASSRGRGHEQYF. Incomplete CDR3 DNA: TGTGCCAGTAGTCGCGGCAGGGGCCACGAG.

This clone was detected ten times or more. The CDR3 is cut off 3 residues early in the read; its end comes from the germline J gene. The rearrangement joins TRBV6-2 or TRBV6-3 to TRBJ1-6, with 9 bases lining up with TRBD1. Germline V gives CDR1 MNHEY, CDR2 SVGEGT. This CDR3 region has 16 residues. The junction had 9 bases not matched to a gene; V was cut back by 3 bases and J by 9 bases. The CDR3 DNA, read in part, is TGTGCCAGCAGTTATCCGACCAGACAGGGGGGTTCACCC. Its protein product is CASSYPTRQGGSP. The whole CDR3 sequence reads CASSYPTRQGGSPLHF.

Ten or more counts support this clone. Incomplete CDR3 DNA: TGCAGCGTTTATAACAGAAGCACAGATACG. It translates to CSVYNRSTDT. The whole CDR3 region reads CSVYNRSTDTQYF. The chain recombines TRBV29-1 with TRBJ2-3; D gene uncertain. The CDR3 end lies 3 residues beyond the end of the read and is filled in from the germline J gene. Trimming pared 5 bases from V and 0 bases from J, leaving 9 bases between. There are 13 residues in the CDR3. Per germline, CDR1 SQVTM and CDR2 ANQGSEA.

In this sample, this clone turned up many times. The read is 3 residues too short to cover the CDR3 end, so that end is filled in from the germline J gene. The rearrangement joins TRBV20-1 to TRBJ2-7; 9 bases match TRBD1. The CDR3 has 15 residues. J was trimmed by 1 base and V by 4 bases; bases with no gene match: 8. Per germline, CDR1 DFQATT and CDR2 SNEGSKA (reference sequence). CDR3 protein: CSATRSGTGSYEQYF. CDR3 DNA, as far as it was read: TGCAGTGCTACAAGATCCGGGACAGGGTCCTACGAG.